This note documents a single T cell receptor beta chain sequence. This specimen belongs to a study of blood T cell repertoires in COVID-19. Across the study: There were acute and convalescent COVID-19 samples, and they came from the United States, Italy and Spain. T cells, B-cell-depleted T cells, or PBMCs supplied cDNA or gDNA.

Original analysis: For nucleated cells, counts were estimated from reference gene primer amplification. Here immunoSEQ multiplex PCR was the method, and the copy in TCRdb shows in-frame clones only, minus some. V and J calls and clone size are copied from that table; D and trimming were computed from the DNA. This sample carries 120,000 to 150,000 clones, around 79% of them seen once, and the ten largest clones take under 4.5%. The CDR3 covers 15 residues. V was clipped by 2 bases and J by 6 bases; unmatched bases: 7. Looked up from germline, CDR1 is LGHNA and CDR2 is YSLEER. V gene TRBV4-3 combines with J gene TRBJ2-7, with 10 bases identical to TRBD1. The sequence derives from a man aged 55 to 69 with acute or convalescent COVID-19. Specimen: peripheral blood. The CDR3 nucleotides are TGCGCCAGCAGCCAATCTCGGGGGACAGGGGCCGAGCAGTACTTC. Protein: CASSQSRGTGAEQYF.